The entry below gives a single T cell receptor beta chain sequence along with its context. With 2 bases clipped from V and 3 bases from J, the junction kept 3 bases outside the gene matches. This CDR3 spans 15 amino acids. Germline V gives CDR1 MNHEY, CDR2 SVGEGT. This specimen belongs to a study of control samples from healthy donors and cancer patients. Libraries were prepared by immunoSEQ multiplex PCR; TCRdb keeps only in-frame clonotypes and omits some of them. The sample consists of about 150,000 clones, approximately 91% of them appearing once. Sequenced material: blood. This chain joins TRBV6-2 or TRBV6-3 and TRBJ2-3, with 9 bases matching TRBD1. The receptor was isolated from a man in his thirties or forties in good health. The CDR3 reads CASSYPGQGTDTQYF. In DNA, the CDR3 is TGTGCCAGCAGTTACCCCGGACAGGGGACAGATACGCAGTATTTT.